The entry that follows covers one TCR beta chain sequence. The sample is drawn from a study of shared clonotypes between healthy human individuals. At deep level, the assay was performed. Once extracted for a subset, genomic DNA was divided evenly among several immunoSEQ plates. Repertoires were generated with immunoSEQ multiplex PCR, while TCRdb's copy carries only in-frame clones and drops some. This table holds some 1,600,000 clones, around 98% found once. CDR3 size: 14 residues. Deletions cut 2 bases from V and 4 bases from J, with 11 bases between. Germline assignment: CDR1 MDHEN and CDR2 SYDVKM. Partitioning of CD4+ cells yielded a CD45RA+ naive subset and a CD45RA-negative memory subset.

The origin of this receptor is a man under 40 in good health. The J gene is TRBJ1-2, the V gene TRBV28, with a tentative D call TRBD1 (5 bases). Sequencing input: naive CD4+ T cells sorted from blood. Indicated subset: CD45RA+ positively selected. CDR3 amino acids: CASSLEDTTYGYTF. The CDR3 nucleotides read TGTGCCAGCAGTTTAGAGGACACCACCTATGGCTACACCTTC.